This TCR beta chain was found in a study of cytomegalovirus exposure and HLA in healthy donors. Researchers ran the PCR with 60 Vbeta and 13 Jbeta primers. TCRdb's table, derived via immunoSEQ multiplex PCR, lists solely in-frame clones and lacks some. The sample yields 90,000 to 140,000 clones, 80% seen once. Looked up from germline, CDR1 is SEHNR and CDR2 is FQNEAQ (reference sequence). Trimming pared 2 bases from V and 10 bases from J, leaving 14 bases between. The CDR3 runs to 13 residues. Study-wide points: Associated with cytomegalovirus, according to the listing, were 150 to 200 TCR beta chains.

With regard to this clone: Its antigen is as yet unknown.

The sequenced sample was PBMCs. The receptor comes from a man younger than 45 in good health and CMV-seropositive. The gene calls are TRBV7-9 and TRBJ1-2, with a weak D call TRBD1 (5 bases). The CDR3 reads CASSLIQEGPYTF. DNA for the CDR3: TGTGCCAGCAGCTTAATACAGGAAGGTCCCTACACCTTC. Variable domain in full (rest from reference TRBV7-9 and TRBJ1-2): DTGVSQNPRHKITKRGQNVTFRCDPISEHNRLYWYRQTLGQGPEFLTYFQNEAQLEKSRLLSDRFSAERPKGSFSTLEIQRTEQGDSAMYLCASSLIQEGPYTFGSGTRLTVV.